The clone carrying this TCR beta chain was detected once. The sample originates from a study of OX40 agonist ivuxolimab in advanced cancers. Study in general: Cohort: roughly 79% men, mean age about 60, aged about 20 to 80.

CDR3 length equals 13 residues. The V end lost 0 bases, the J end lost 4 bases, and 9 bases lay between the germline ends. Germline CDR1 and CDR2: GTSNPN and SVGIG (reference sequence). TCRdb's copy holds only in-frame clones and misses some; the assay was immunoSEQ multiplex PCR. The data show tens of thousands of clones, with about 81% seen just once and 5% held by the top ten. This chain connects TRBV30 to TRBJ2-5, with D possibly TRBD1 on 5 matching bases. The TCR comes from an adult with an advanced solid tumor such as melanoma, head and neck, liver or kidney cancer. The material was CD4+ or CD8+ T cells sorted from blood, obtained in a trial of the OX40 agonist ivuxolimab. Here the CDR3 reads CAWSVRRAETQYF. CDR3 DNA: TGTGCCTGGAGTGTACGCAGGGCAGAGACCCAGTACTTC. The full variable domain, its missing parts supplied by reference TRBV30 and TRBJ2-5, is SQTIHQWPATLVQPVGSPLSLECTVEGTSNPNLYWYRQAAGRGLQLLFYSVGIGQISSEVPQNLSASRPQDRQFILSSKKLLLSDSGFYLCAWSVRRAETQYFGPGTRLLVL.